Each of the 2 T cell receptor beta chains below was sequenced from the same sample in a study of cytomegalovirus exposure and HLA in healthy donors. Sequencing was performed with immunoSEQ multiplex PCR; in TCRdb, only in-frame clones are kept and a portion is missing. The table includes some 170,000 clones, about 86% detected once. The specimen was PBMCs. These receptor sequences come from a woman younger than 45 in good health and CMV-seronegative.

The chain links TRBV7-9 to TRBJ2-7, with a weak D call TRBD2 (5 bases). This CDR3 is built from 15 residues. V shed 7 bases and J shed 0 bases, with 16 bases lying between them. Germline CDR1 is SEHNR and CDR2 is FQNEAQ (reference sequence). The CDR3 loop is CASNPNGESSYEQYF. As DNA, the CDR3 is TGTGCCAGCAACCCCAACGGGGAGAGCTCCTACGAGCAGTACTTC.

This chain links TRBV11-2 with TRBJ2-7, with 8 positions matching TRBD2. Losses at the gene ends were 4 bases for V and 3 bases for J; bases not matched to a gene: 8. Germline loops: CDR1 SGHAT, CDR2 FQNNGV. The CDR3 is 15 residues long. The CDR3 region is CASSSGAGVVYEQYF. The CDR3 DNA sequence: TGTGCCAGCAGCTCAGGAGCGGGGGTGGTCTACGAGCAGTACTTC.